This is a list of T cell receptor beta chains from one sample in a study of tissue T cells after allogeneic stem cell transplantation. TCRdb's copy holds only in-frame clones and misses some; the assay was immunoSEQ multiplex PCR. The table shows 9,400 or so clones, with 60% to 75% occurring only once. This specimen consisted of tissue from the ileum, obtained at autopsy. Source of these receptors: a woman aged 18 to 49 with breast cancer. Both conserved end residues are part of each CDR3. A D gene is named only where the DNA matches it firmly. The size field is filled for only some rows; it gives once, few, many or a size class.

j_call v_call d_call clone_size cdr3_aa cdr3_nt
TRBJ1-1 TRBV19 - - CASSMDRGGTEAFF TGTGCCAGTAGTATGGATCGGGGGGGCACTGAAGCTTTCTTT
TRBJ2-5 TRBV6-6 TRBD2 - CASSVSPGLQETQYF TGTGCCAGCAGCGTCTCACCGGGACTACAAGAGACCCAGTACTTC
TRBJ2-1 TRBV7-9 TRBD2 - CASLAGGMYREQFF TGTGCCAGCTTAGCGGGAGGGATGTATCGGGAGCAGTTCTTC
TRBJ2-7 TRBV24-1 TRBD1 - CATTLGTVPYEQYF TGTGCCACCACCCTAGGGACAGTTCCCTACGAGCAGTACTTC
TRBJ2-2 TRBV27 TRBD2 - CASSLSSSGRAAGELFF TGTGCCAGCAGTTTATCGAGCAGCGGGAGGGCGGCCGGGGAGCTGTTTTTT
TRBJ1-4 TRBV4-3 - - CASSQGQFNEKLFF TGCGCCAGCAGCCAAGGGCAGTTTAATGAAAAACTGTTTTTT
TRBJ2-5 TRBV5-1 - - CASSLGTEGETQYF TGCGCCAGCAGCTTGGGGACAGAAGGGGAGACCCAGTACTTC
TRBJ2-2 TRBV2 TRBD1 - CASSEAHRGRGELFF TGTGCCAGCAGTGAAGCGCACAGGGGGCGGGGGGAGCTGTTTTTT
TRBJ2-5 TRBV5-5 TRBD2 - CASSLGIAGGQETQYF TGTGCCAGCAGCTTGGGAATAGCGGGGGGCCAAGAGACCCAGTACTTC
TRBJ1-6 TRBV30 - - CAGQSGTSYNSPLHF TGTGCCGGGCAATCGGGCACATCCTATAATTCACCCCTCCACTTT
TRBJ2-7 TRBV28 - - CASSLIVPPWEQYF TGTGCCAGCAGTTTAATAGTCCCACCCTGGGAGCAGTACTTC
TRBJ1-1 TRBV5-1 - few CASSLEADSEAFF TGCGCCAGCAGCTTGGAAGCTGACAGTGAAGCTTTCTTT
TRBJ2-7 TRBV29-1 - once CSVGSNGDEQYF TGCAGCGTTGGTTCTAACGGCGACGAGCAGTACTTC
TRBJ2-7 TRBV6-2/TRBV6-3 - - CASSYAGSGYEQYF TGTGCCAGCAGTTACGCGGGGTCAGGCTACGAGCAGTACTTC
TRBJ2-3 TRBV10-3 - - CAIRSTDTQYF TGTGCCATCAGAAGCACAGATACGCAGTATTTT
TRBJ2-1 TRBV7-2 - - CASSPPSSVLYNEQFF TGTGCCAGCAGCCCCCCTTCTAGCGTCCTATACAATGAGCAGTTCTTC
TRBJ2-5 TRBV18 - few CASSPGTEETQYF TGTGCCAGCTCACCTGGGACTGAAGAGACCCAGTACTTC
TRBJ1-1 TRBV2 - - CASSEIWGEAFF TGTGCCAGCAGTGAAATCTGGGGCGAAGCTTTCTTT
TRBJ2-1 TRBV28 - medium-sized CASSLEGGRHEQFF TGTGCCAGCAGTTTAGAGGGGGGGCGCCATGAGCAGTTCTTC
TRBJ1-4 TRBV6-2/TRBV6-3 - medium-sized CASSYAGEKLFF TGTGCCAGCAGTTACGCAGGCGAAAAACTGTTTTTT
TRBJ2-5 TRBV6-5 - - CASSTRAQDQETQYF TGTGCCAGCAGCACCCGCGCACAGGACCAAGAGACCCAGTACTTC
TRBJ2-1 TRBV5-5 TRBD2 - CASSLRLAGANEQFF TGTGCCAGCAGCTTGAGGCTAGCGGGAGCCAATGAGCAGTTCTTC
TRBJ1-1 TRBV3-1/TRBV3-2 - - CASSRPMNTEAFF TGTGCCAGCAGCCGACCTATGAACACTGAAGCTTTCTTT
TRBJ2-1 TRBV27 TRBD2 few CASSSQNGRLAEDSPYNEQFF TGTGCCAGCAGTTCCCAGAACGGTAGACTAGCGGAGGATAGTCCCTACAATGAGCAGTTCTTC
TRBJ2-7 TRBV3-1/TRBV3-2 - - CASSHRGYEQYF TGTGCCAGCAGCCACAGGGGCTACGAGCAGTACTTC
TRBJ2-3 TRBV7-2 TRBD2 few CASSLGGLAGGTDTQYF TGTGCCAGCAGCTTAGGGGGACTAGCGGGGGGCACAGATACGCAGTATTTT
TRBJ2-5 TRBV7-9 - - CASSLAGAQETQYF TGTGCCAGCAGCTTAGCCGGGGCCCAAGAGACCCAGTACTTC
TRBJ2-1 TRBV9 - - CASSGDILLGHEQFF TGTGCCAGCAGCGGGGACATTCTCCTTGGGCATGAGCAGTTCTTC
TRBJ2-1 TRBV3-1/TRBV3-2 - - CASSPNVQGSEFF TGTGCCAGCAGCCCGAACGTCCAGGGTTCCGAGTTCTTC
TRBJ1-5 TRBV10-3 TRBD1 few CAISGGQGFNQPQHF TGTGCCATCAGTGGGGGACAGGGGTTCAATCAGCCCCAGCATTTT
TRBJ1-2 TRBV30 - - CAWSYQANYGYTF TGTGCCTGGTCGTATCAGGCTAACTATGGCTACACCTTC
TRBJ2-7 TRBV5-1 TRBD1 - CASSFGTGGKTYEQYF TGCGCCAGCAGCTTTGGGACAGGGGGGAAAACCTACGAGCAGTACTTC
TRBJ1-2 TRBV12-3/TRBV12-4 - medium-sized CASSLDSSYGYTF TGTGCCAGCTCCTTAGACAGTTCCTATGGCTACACCTTC
TRBJ2-1 TRBV6-2/TRBV6-3 - - CASSHLTARDEQFF TGTGCCAGCAGTCACCTAACGGCCCGGGATGAGCAGTTCTTC
TRBJ2-7 TRBV28 TRBD2 - CASSPLGAGGTYEQYF TGTGCCAGCAGTCCCCTGGGTGCGGGAGGGACCTACGAGCAGTACTTC